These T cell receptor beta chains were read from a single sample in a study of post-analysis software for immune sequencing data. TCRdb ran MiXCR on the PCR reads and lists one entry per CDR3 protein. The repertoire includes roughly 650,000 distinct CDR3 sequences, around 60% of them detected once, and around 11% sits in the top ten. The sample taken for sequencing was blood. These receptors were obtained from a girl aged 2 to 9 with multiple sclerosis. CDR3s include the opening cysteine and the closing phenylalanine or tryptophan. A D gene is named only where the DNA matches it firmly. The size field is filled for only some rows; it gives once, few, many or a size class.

TGTGCCAGCAGTTCAGGACCGGGACAGGAGAGGGATACGCAGTATTTT	CASSSGPGQERDTQYF	TRBD1	TRBJ2-3	-	TRBV6-5
TGTGCCAGCAGCTTAGCGGCAGGAGGCGGCTACACCTTC	CASSLAAGGGYTF	-	TRBJ1-2	-	TRBV7-9
TGTGCCAGCAGTTTTGGGGATCGGCAGTACTTC	CASSFGDRQYF	-	TRBJ2-7	-	TRBV6-2/TRBV6-3
TGTGCCAGCAGCTTAGGCATCTCAATAGAGACCCAGTTCTTC	CASSLGISIETQFF	-	TRBJ2-1	-	TRBV7-8
TGTGCCACCAGTGTCCGGGACGCTTCCTCGGAGACCCAGTACTTC	CATSVRDASSETQYF	-	TRBJ2-5	-	TRBV24-1
TGTGCCAGCAGATCACAGGGGGAAGGCACAGATACGCAGTATTTT	CASRSQGEGTDTQYF	TRBD1	TRBJ2-3	once	TRBV6-5
TGCGCCAGCAGCTTGCAGGGTGCCCTGGTGGATGAGCAGTTCTTC	CASSLQGALVDEQFF	-	TRBJ2-1	many	TRBV5-1
TGCAGCGGGGACAGGGGTGGTACAAATGAGCAGTTCTTC	CSGDRGGTNEQFF	TRBD1	TRBJ2-1	-	TRBV29-1
TGTGCCAGCGCGGGAGTTGTAAGTAATGAGCAGTTCTTC	CASAGVVSNEQFF	TRBD2	TRBJ2-1	-	TRBV12-3/TRBV12-4
TGTGCCAGCAGAAATAAGGGACAGTACATTCATGAGCAGTTCTTC	CASRNKGQYIHEQFF	TRBD1	TRBJ2-1	-	TRBV6-5
TGCAGTGCTAGAAGGGACAGGGGAACCTACGAGCAGTACTTC	CSARRDRGTYEQYF	TRBD1	TRBJ2-7	-	TRBV20-1
TGCAGTGCTAGACCGATCGACAGATGGAACTATGGCTACACCTTC	CSARPIDRWNYGYTF	-	TRBJ1-2	-	TRBV20-1
TGTGCCAGCAGCGTAATCGACTCTGATCAGCCCCAGCATTTT	CASSVIDSDQPQHF	-	TRBJ1-5	-	TRBV9
TGCAGTGCTATGGACAGGGCTAATTCACCCCTCCACTTT	CSAMDRANSPLHF	TRBD1	TRBJ1-6	-	TRBV20-1
TGTGCCAGCAGTCCTGGGGAGGGATGGAATCAGCCCCAGCATTTT	CASSPGEGWNQPQHF	-	TRBJ1-5	-	TRBV25-1
TGCGCCAGCAGCCCCCTCTACAATGAGCAGTTCTTC	CASSPLYNEQFF	-	TRBJ2-1	many	TRBV14